Below are 21 T cell receptor beta chains sequenced from a single sample in a study of radiation and T cells in renal cell carcinoma. Data came from immunoSEQ multiplex PCR; TCRdb stores just in-frame clones and leaves some out. The sample yields 100,000 to 150,000 clones, approximately 90% seen once. Noted time point: blood 2 weeks post-SBRT. Regarding treatment: 15 Gy SBRT to primary tumor, nephrectomy 4 weeks later. The sequenced sample was blood, obtained from a patient whose treatment included radiotherapy and nephrectomy. The receptors shown here come from a woman in her seventies with renal cell carcinoma.

This clone was counted once. The gene calls are TRBV11-2 and TRBJ2-3; D gene ambiguous. The CDR3 extends over 13 amino acids. V lost 2 bases to trimming and J lost 5 bases, with 8 bases between them. Germline V gives CDR1 SGHAT, CDR2 FQNNGV. CDR3 DNA: TGTGCCAGCAGCTTATGGGCAGTAGATACGCAGTATTTT. Translating it yields CASSLWAVDTQYF.

Only one count was recorded for this clone. The chain combines TRBV28 with TRBJ1-5, with D hard to call. Between the trimmed V and J ends, which lost 10 bases and 2 bases, there was a span of 15 bases. Germline V gives CDR1 MDHEN, CDR2 SYDVKM. The CDR3 covers 14 residues. CDR3 in amino acids: CATSGVGGNQPQHF. Written as DNA, the CDR3 is TGTGCCACCTCCGGGGTGGGAGGCAATCAGCCCCAGCATTTT.

The chain recombines TRBV4-1 with TRBJ2-3; 10 bases align to TRBD2. Per germline, CDR1 MGHRA and CDR2 YSYEKL. Trimming cost V 0 bases and J 5 bases; bases outside gene matches: 8. The CDR3 consists of 17 residues. The CDR3 sequence is CASSQDPSGGGGDTQYF. CDR3 in DNA: TGCGCCAGCAGCCAAGATCCCAGCGGGGGGGGAGGAGATACGCAGTATTTT.

This clone was detected a few times. The genes are TRBV19 and TRBJ1-2; D is uncertain. V lost 0 bases, J lost 8 bases, and 4 bases lay in between. This CDR3 has 11 residues. The V gene's germline CDR1 is LNHDA and CDR2 SQIVND (reference sequence). Here the CDR3 reads CASSIEGGYTF. CDR3 nucleotide sequence: TGTGCCAGTAGTATAGAGGGAGGCTACACCTTC.

The V gene is TRBV5-4, the J gene TRBJ1-1; 8 nucleotides agree with TRBD1. The CDR3 runs to 16 residues. Germline V gene lookup returns CDR1 SGHNT and CDR2 YYREEE (reference sequence). J gave up 4 bases and V 4 bases, and 12 bases lay outside the gene matches. CDR3 in DNA: TGTGCCAGCAGCACCCCTAGGACAGGGCGGGGCACTGAAGCTTTCTTT. Its translation: CASSTPRTGRGTEAFF.

CDR3 sequence: CASYPRGRPQHF. CDR3 nucleotides: TGCGCCAGCTACCCGCGAGGAAGGCCCCAGCATTTT. The chain employs TRBV10-1 and TRBJ1-5; D uncertain. Trimming pared 8 bases from V and 9 bases from J, leaving 14 bases between. Per the germline V gene, CDR1 is WNHNN and CDR2 is SYGVQD (reference sequence). The CDR3 runs to 12 residues.

The chain is built from TRBV19 and TRBJ2-2; 12 positions match TRBD1. V shed 6 bases and J 1 base; nucleotides not matched to a gene: 6. Germline V gene lookup returns CDR1 LNHDA and CDR2 SQIVND (reference sequence). The CDR3 runs 17 residues. For the CDR3, the DNA is TGTGCCAGTAGCCCCCGGGACAGGGGGCAGAACACCGGGGAGCTGTTTTTT. Encoded protein: CASSPRDRGQNTGELFF.

The chain has TRBV10-2 and TRBJ1-1; a weak D match, TRBD1 (6 bases). This CDR3 is 11 amino acids long. The germline V gene encodes CDR1 WSHSY and CDR2 SAAADI. Trimming took 8 bases from V and 10 from J, leaving 14 bases between them. CDR3 residues: CASVEGVGAFF. CDR3 DNA: TGCGCCAGCGTTGAGGGGGTCGGAGCTTTCTTT.

V usage is TRBV4-1 and J usage is TRBJ1-2; D is undetermined. V dropped 0 bases and J dropped 3 bases, with 8 bases sitting between them. This CDR3 region has 14 residues. From germline, CDR1 is MGHRA and CDR2 YSYEKL. CDR3 residues: CASSQETAHYGYTF. In nucleotides, the CDR3 is TGCGCCAGCAGCCAAGAAACTGCCCACTATGGCTACACCTTC.

The chain uses TRBV7-9 and TRBJ1-1; 8 bases align to TRBD1. The CDR3 consists of 17 residues. V was clipped by 5 bases and J by 1 base; unmatched bases: 12. The germline V gene encodes CDR1 SEHNR and CDR2 FQNEAQ (reference sequence). CDR3 coding DNA: TGTGCCAGCAGCCGCCCCACAGGGGGGTTAGGGAACACTGAAGCTTTCTTT. Translating gives CASSRPTGGLGNTEAFF.

The genes are TRBV4-3 and TRBJ2-1; 12 bases agree with TRBD2. V lost 1 base to trimming and J lost 12 bases; unmatched junction nucleotides: 7. The V gene's germline CDR1 is LGHNA and CDR2 YSLEER. The CDR3 covers 15 residues. CDR3 coding DNA: TGCGCCAGCAGCCAAGTGGCTAGCGGGGGGGCAGGGCAGTTCTTC. This translates into CASSQVASGGAGQFF.

V is TRBV30 and J is TRBJ2-7, with 12 positions matching TRBD1. CDR1 GTSNPN and CDR2 SVGIG come from the germline V gene (reference sequence). The CDR3 runs 14 residues. The ends lost 4 bases at V and 6 bases at J; junction bases unmatched: 7. CDR3 residues: CAWKRDRGQGEQYF. As DNA, the CDR3 is TGTGCCTGGAAGCGGGACAGGGGGCAGGGCGAGCAGTACTTC.

The chain carries TRBV4-2 and TRBJ1-4; 7 bases are shared with TRBD1. The CDR3 contains 16 residues. V gave up 2 bases and J gave up 8 bases; unmatched junction bases: 11. Looked up from germline, CDR1 is LGHNA and CDR2 is YNFKEQ. The CDR3 sequence: CASSQTSNRGEEKLFF. For the CDR3, the DNA is TGTGCCAGCAGCCAAACCTCCAACAGGGGTGAGGAAAAACTGTTTTTT.

The rearrangement joins TRBV10-1 to TRBJ2-5; D could derive from TRBD1 or TRBD2 (5 bases each). The V gene's germline CDR1 is WNHNN and CDR2 SYGVQD (reference sequence). This CDR3 has 15 amino acids. V lost 6 bases and J 4 bases, leaving 18 bases between the germline ends. The CDR3 loop is CASRPGRGLGETQYF. CDR3 sequence (DNA): TGCGCCAGCAGACCCGGACGGGGCTTGGGAGAGACCCAGTACTTC.

This clone appeared once. This rearrangement joins TRBV6-5 to TRBJ1-3; D ambiguous. Germline CDR1 and CDR2: MNHEY and SVGAGI. V was clipped by 6 bases and J by 1 base, with 7 bases between them. The length of the CDR3 is 13 residues. The CDR3 nucleotides read TGTGCCAGCAGGCGTGAATCTGGAAACACCATATATTTT. Its protein product is CASRRESGNTIYF.

This clone showed up just once. The genes are TRBV25-1 and TRBJ2-5; TRBD1 matches at 9 bases. From germline, CDR1 is MGHDK and CDR2 SYGVNS. This CDR3 is 15 amino acids long. V dropped 3 bases and J dropped 4; count of bases not matched to a gene: 6. CDR3 DNA: TGTGCCAGCAGTGATTGGACAGGGGTCGGAGAGACCCAGTACTTC. It is translated as CASSDWTGVGETQYF.

The chain uses TRBV14 and TRBJ1-4; 9 bases are shared with TRBD1. Trimming at V came to 4 bases and at J to 8 bases, leaving 5 bases not matched to a gene. The CDR3 is 14 residues long. Looked up from germline, CDR1 is SGHDN and CDR2 is FVKESK. The CDR3 DNA reads TGTGCCAGCAGCCGGTACAGGGGGCGAGAAAAACTGTTTTTT. Translation: CASSRYRGREKLFF.

The V call is TRBV9, the J call TRBJ1-6; D is ambiguous. CDR3 size: 14 residues. Trimming removed 0 bases from V and 7 bases from J, with 8 bases in between. In germline, CDR1 is SGDLS, CDR2 YYNGEE. The CDR3 region has the DNA TGTGCCAGCAGCGTAGCGGCAGAAAATTCACCCCTCCACTTT. Translated: CASSVAAENSPLHF.

The rearrangement joins TRBV4-2 to TRBJ2-1; no definite D call. Germline V gene sequence: CDR1 LGHNA, CDR2 YNFKEQ. Between the trimmed V and J ends, which lost 1 base and 7 bases, there was a span of 14 bases. This CDR3 is built from 15 residues. The CDR3 DNA follows: TGTGCCAGCAGCCAAGTTCTTCCCTTGGGGAATGAGCAGTTCTTC. It translates to CASSQVLPLGNEQFF.

V gene TRBV7-3 combines with J gene TRBJ1-1; D is undetermined. The CDR3 length is 13 residues. V lost 2 bases to trimming and J lost 2 bases, with 6 bases between them. Germline lookup yields CDR1 SGHTA and CDR2 FQGTGA. CDR3 DNA sequence: TGTGCCAGCAGCTTACAGATTAACACTGAAGCTTTCTTT. This codes for CASSLQINTEAFF.

The rearrangement uses TRBV29-1 and TRBJ2-7, with 7 bases fitting TRBD2. J gave up 0 bases and V 7 bases, and 6 bases lay outside the gene matches. Germline-derived CDR1 and CDR2 are SQVTM and ANQGSEA. This CDR3 comprises 13 residues. The CDR3 spells CSARTGGSYEQYF. The CDR3 bases are TGCAGCGCTCGGACGGGAGGCTCCTACGAGCAGTACTTC.